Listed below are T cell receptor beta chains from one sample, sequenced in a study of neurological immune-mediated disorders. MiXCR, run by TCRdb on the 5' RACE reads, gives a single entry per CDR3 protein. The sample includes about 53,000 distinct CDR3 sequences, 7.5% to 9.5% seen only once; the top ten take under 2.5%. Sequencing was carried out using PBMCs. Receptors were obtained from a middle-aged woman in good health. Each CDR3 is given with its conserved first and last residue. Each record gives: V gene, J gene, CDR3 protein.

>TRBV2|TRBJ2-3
CASQRVYTDTQYF
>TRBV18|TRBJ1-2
CASSPGGGAGYTF
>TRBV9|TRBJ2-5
CASSAKGQGLGETQYF
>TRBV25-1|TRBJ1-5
CASSDGAVNQPQHF
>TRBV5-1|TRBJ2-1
CAGSLVPRRDNEQFF
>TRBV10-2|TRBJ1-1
CASSDNSRTGFSNTEAFF
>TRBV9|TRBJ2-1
CASSGNREDAHNEQFF
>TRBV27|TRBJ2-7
CASSLGRGYSYEQYF
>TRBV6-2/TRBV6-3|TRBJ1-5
CASSYTAGSNQPQHF
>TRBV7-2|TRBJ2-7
CASSLGQPGTSLYEQYF
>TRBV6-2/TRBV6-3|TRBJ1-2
CASNRGTAIYGYTF
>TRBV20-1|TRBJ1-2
CSARDPRGVGYTF
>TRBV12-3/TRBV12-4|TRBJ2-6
CASSMRVEPGANVLTF
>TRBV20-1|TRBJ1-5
CSARGSTYSNQPQHF
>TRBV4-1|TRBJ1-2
CASSPGGELGYTF
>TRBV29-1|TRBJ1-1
CSALPAGRTEAFF
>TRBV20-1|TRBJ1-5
CSARSGGAWSNQPQHF
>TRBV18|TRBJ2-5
CASSPRQTGEETQYF
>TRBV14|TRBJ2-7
CASSQAQDKQYF
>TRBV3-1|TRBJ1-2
CASSQGQLYGYTF
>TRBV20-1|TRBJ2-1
CSVKPLAGDILANEQFF
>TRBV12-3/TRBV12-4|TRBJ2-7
CASSYFGTGFPEQYF
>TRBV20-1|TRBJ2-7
CSAGPIGSGSYEQYF
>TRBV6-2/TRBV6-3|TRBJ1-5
CASSFFSGGGNQPQHF
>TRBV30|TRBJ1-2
CAWSRGQGYYGYTF
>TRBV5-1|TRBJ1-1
CASSFFPGQGNTEAFF
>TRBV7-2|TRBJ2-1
CASSLLAGVRNEQFF
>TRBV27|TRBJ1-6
CASSLYWGIRHSPLHF
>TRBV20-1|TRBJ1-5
CSASLGQGANQPQHF
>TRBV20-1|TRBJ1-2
CSARDWANQGADPNYGYTF
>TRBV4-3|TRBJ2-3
CASRGLKDTQYF
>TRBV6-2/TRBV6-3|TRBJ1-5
CASSLQGAGGNQPQHF
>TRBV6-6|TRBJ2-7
CASVGPYEQYF
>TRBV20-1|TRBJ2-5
CSASPGQGPQETQYF
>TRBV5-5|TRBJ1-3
CASSLATLRDSGNTIYF
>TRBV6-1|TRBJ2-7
CASSESLGQGEQYF
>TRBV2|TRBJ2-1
CASSENGLAGGDEQFF
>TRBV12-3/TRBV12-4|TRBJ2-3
CASSQQQDTDTQYF
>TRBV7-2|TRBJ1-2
CASSLEGTYGYTF
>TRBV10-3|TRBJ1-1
CAISVAGGPTEAFF
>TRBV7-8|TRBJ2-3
CASSFPATDTQYF
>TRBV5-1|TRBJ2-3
CASSLVPSPDTQYF
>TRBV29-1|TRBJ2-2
CSVVRQLTGELFF
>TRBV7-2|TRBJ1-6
CASSSGQLNSPLHF
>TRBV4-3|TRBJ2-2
CASSQTRILSGELFF
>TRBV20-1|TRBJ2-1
CSVLGLGLLSSYNEQFF
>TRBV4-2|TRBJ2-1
CASSQYPKEDRDNEQFF
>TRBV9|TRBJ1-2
CASAPGAGYGYTF